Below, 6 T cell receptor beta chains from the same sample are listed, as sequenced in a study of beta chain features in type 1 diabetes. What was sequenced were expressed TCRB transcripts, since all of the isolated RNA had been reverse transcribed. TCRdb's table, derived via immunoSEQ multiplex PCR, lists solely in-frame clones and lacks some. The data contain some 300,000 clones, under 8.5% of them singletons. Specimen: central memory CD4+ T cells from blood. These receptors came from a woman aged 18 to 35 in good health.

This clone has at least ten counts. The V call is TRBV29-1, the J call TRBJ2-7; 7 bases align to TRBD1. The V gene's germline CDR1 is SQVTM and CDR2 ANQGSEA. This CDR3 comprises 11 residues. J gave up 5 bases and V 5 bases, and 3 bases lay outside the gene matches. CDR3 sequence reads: CSVHRGDEQYV. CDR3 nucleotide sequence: TGCAGCGTTCACAGGGGCGACGAGCAGTACGTC.

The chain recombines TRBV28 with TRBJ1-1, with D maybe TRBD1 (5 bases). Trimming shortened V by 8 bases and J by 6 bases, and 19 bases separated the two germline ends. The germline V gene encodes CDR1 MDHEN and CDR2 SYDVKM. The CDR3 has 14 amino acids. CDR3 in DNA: TGTGCCAGCCGGGGGGTAGGACTCTCGGCTGAAGCTTTCTTT. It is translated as CASRGVGLSAEAFF.

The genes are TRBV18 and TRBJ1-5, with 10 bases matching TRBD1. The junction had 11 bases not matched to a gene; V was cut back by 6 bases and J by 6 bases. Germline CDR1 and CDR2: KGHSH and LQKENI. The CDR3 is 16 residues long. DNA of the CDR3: TGTGCCAGCTCTAGAGCCGCGACAGGGGGCACTCAGCCCCAGCATTTT. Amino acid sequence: CASSRAATGGTQPQHF.

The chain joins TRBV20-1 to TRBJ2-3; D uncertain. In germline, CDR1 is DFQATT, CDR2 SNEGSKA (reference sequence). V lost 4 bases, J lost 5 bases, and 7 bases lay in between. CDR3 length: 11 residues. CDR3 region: CSANIIDTQYF. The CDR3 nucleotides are TGCAGTGCTAATATAATAGATACGCAGTATTTT.

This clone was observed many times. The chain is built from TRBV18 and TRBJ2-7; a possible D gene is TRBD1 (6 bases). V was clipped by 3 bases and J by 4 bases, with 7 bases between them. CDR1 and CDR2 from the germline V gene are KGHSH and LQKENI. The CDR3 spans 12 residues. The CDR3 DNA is TGTGCCAGCTCACCGACAGGATACGAGCAGTACTTC. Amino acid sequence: CASSPTGYEQYF.

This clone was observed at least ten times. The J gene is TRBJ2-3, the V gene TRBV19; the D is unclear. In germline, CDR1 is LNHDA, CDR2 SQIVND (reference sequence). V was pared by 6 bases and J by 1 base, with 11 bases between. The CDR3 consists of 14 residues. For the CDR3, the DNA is TGTGCCAGTAGCCTCGAGGCGGGCACAGATACGCAGTATTTT. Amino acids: CASSLEAGTDTQYF.